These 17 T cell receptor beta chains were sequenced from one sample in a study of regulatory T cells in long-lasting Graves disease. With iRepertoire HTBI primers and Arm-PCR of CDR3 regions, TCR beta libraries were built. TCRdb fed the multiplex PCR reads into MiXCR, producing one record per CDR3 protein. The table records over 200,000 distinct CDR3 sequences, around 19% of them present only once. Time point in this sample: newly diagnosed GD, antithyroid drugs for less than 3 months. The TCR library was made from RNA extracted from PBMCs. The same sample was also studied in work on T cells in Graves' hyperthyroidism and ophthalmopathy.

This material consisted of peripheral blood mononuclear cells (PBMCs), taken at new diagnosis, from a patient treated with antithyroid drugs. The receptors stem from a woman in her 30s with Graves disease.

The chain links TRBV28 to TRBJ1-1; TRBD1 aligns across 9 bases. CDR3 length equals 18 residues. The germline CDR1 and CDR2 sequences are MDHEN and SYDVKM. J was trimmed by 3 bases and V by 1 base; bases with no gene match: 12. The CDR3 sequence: CASSLLGPGQGPDTEAFF. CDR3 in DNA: TGTGCCAGCAGTTTATTGGGGCCGGGACAGGGTCCCGACACTGAAGCTTTCTTT.

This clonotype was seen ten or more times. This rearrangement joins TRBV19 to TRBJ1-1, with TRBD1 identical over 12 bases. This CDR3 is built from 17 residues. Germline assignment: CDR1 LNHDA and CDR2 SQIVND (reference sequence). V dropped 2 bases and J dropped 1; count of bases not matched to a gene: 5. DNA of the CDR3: TGTGCCAGTAGTATATTGGGACAGGGGGCAAGGAACACTGAAGCTTTCTTT. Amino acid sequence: CASSILGQGARNTEAFF.

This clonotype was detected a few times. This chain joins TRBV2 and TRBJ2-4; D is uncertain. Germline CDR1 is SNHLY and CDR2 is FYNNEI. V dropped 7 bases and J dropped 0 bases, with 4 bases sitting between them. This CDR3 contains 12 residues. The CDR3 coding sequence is TGTGCCAGCACACTAGCCAAAAACATTCAGTACTTC. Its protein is CASTLAKNIQYF.

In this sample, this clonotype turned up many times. The CDR3 sequence: CASTAVSEAFF. The CDR3 DNA sequence: TGTGCCAGCACGGCGGTCTCTGAAGCTTTCTTT. The chain recombines TRBV6-1 with TRBJ1-1; D gene unclear. The CDR3 loop spans 11 amino acids. Germline CDR1 is MNHNS and CDR2 is SASEGT. Trimming stripped 7 bases from V and 6 bases from J, with 9 bases between.

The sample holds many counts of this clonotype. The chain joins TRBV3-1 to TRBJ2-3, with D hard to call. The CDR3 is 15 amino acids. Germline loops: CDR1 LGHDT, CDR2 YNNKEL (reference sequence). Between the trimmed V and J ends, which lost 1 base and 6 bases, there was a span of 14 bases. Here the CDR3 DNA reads TGTGCCAGCAGCCAAGTCAGAACGAAACAGGATACGCAGTATTTT. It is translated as CASSQVRTKQDTQYF.

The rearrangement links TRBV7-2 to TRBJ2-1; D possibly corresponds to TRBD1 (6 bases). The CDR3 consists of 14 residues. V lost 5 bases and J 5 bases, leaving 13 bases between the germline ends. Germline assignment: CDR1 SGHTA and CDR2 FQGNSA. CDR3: CASSTTAGDNEQFF. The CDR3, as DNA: TGTGCCAGCAGCACCACAGCAGGGGACAATGAGCAGTTCTTC.

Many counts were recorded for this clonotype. In nucleotides, the CDR3 is TGTGCCACCCAAATAGGCGTCAGCTTGTCCTACGAGCAGTACTTC. Its translation: CATQIGVSLSYEQYF. The rearrangement uses TRBV6-1 and TRBJ2-7; unclear D gene. The CDR3 runs 15 residues. V lost 10 bases, J lost 1 base, and 20 bases lay in between. CDR1 is MNHNS, CDR2 SASEGT, per germline.

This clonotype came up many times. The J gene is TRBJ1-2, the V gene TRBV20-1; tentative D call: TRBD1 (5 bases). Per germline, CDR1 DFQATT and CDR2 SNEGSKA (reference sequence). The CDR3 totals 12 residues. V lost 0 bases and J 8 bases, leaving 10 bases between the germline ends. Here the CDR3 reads CSARDQRGGYTF. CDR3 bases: TGCAGTGCTAGAGATCAGCGGGGCGGCTACACCTTC.

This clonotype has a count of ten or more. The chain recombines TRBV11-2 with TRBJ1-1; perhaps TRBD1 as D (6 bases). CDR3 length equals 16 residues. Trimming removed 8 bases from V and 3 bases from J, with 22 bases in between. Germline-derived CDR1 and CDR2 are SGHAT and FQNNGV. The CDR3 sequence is CASRPIAGARYTEAFF. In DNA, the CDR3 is TGTGCCAGCCGCCCCATTGCGGGGGCGCGGTACACTGAAGCTTTCTTT.

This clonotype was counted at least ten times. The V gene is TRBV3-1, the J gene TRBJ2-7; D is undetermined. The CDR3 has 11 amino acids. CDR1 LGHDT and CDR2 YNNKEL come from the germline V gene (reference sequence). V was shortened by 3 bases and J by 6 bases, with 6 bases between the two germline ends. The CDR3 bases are TGTGCCAGCAGCCAGGCAGGCGAGCAGTACTTC. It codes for CASSQAGEQYF.

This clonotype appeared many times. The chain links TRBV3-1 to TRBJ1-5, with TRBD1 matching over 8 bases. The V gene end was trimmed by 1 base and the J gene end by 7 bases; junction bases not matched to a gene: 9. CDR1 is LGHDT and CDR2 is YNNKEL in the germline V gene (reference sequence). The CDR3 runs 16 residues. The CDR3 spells CASSQGRGRGHQPQHF. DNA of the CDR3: TGTGCCAGCAGCCAAGGTAGAGGCAGGGGGCACCAGCCCCAGCATTTT.

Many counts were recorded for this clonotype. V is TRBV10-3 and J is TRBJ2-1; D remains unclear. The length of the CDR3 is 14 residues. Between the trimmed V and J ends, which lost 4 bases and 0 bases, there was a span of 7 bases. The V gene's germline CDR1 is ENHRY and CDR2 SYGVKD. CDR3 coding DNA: TGTGCCATCAGTGGCGATAACTCCTACAATGAGCAGTTCTTC. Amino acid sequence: CAISGDNSYNEQFF.

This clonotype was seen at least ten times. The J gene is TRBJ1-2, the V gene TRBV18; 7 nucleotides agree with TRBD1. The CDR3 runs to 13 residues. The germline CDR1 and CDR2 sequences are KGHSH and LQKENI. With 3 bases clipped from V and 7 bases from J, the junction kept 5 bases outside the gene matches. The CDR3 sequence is CASSPDRDRGYTF. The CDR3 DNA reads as TGTGCCAGCTCACCCGACAGGGATCGTGGCTACACCTTC.

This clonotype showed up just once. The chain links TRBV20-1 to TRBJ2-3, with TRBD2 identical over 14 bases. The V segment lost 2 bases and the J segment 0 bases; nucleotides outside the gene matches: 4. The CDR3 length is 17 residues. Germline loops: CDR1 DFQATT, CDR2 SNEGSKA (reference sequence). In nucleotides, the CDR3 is TGCAGTGCTAGATCGACTAGCGGGGGGGGGAGCACAGATACGCAGTATTTT. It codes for CSARSTSGGGSTDTQYF.

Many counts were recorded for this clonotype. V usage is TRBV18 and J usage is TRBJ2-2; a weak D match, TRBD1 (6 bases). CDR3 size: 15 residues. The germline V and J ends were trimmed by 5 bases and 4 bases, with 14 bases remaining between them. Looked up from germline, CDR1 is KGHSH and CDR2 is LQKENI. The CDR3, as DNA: TGTGCCAGCTCAGCTACAGGGTTTAGCACCGGGGAGCTGTTTTTT. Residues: CASSATGFSTGELFF.

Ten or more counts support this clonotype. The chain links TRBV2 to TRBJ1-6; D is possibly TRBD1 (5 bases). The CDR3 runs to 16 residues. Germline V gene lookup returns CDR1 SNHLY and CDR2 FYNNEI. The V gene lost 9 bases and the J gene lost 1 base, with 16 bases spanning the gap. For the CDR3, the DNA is TGTGCCAGGCGGGGGGACCAAACTTCCTATAATTCACCCCTCCACTTT. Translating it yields CARRGDQTSYNSPLHF.

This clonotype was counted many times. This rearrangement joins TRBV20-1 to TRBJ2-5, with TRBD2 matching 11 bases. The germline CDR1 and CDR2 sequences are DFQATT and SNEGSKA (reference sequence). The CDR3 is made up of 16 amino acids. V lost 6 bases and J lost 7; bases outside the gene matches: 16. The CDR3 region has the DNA TGCAGTGCGCGGGGGCTAGCGGGGGGTACCGCGGGGACCCAGTACTTC. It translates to CSARGLAGGTAGTQYF.